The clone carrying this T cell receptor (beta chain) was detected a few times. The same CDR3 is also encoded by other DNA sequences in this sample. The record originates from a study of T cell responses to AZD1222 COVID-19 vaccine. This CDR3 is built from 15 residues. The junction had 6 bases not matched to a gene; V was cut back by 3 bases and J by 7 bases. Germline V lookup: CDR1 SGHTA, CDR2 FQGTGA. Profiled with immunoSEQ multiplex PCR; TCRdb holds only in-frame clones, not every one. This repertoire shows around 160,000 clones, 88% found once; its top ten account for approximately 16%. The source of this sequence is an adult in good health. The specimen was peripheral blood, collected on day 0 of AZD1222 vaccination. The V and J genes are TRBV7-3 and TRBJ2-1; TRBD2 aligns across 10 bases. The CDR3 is CASSLGTSGVNEQFF. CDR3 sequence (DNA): TGTGCCAGCAGCTTGGGAACTAGCGGGGTTAATGAGCAGTTCTTC.